Listed below are T cell receptor beta chains from one sample, sequenced in a study of shared clonotypes between healthy human individuals. Data came from immunoSEQ multiplex PCR; TCRdb stores just in-frame clones and leaves some out. The profile shows about 2 million clones, roughly 94% of them singletons. Sequencing input: naive CD4+ T cells sorted from blood. The receptors stem from a man between 18 and 35 years old in good health. Both conserved end residues are part of each CDR3. D genes are given only for firm matches. Clone size is stated in some rows and not others, as once, few, many or a class when expanded.

clone_size: NA; j_call: TRBJ1-6; cdr3_length: 15; d_call: TRBD1; v_call: TRBV4-1; cdr3_aa: CASRDPGQGRSPLHF; cdr3_nt: TGCGCCAGCAGAGATCCGGGACAGGGCCGTTCACCCCTCCACTTT
clone_size: NA; j_call: TRBJ2-1; cdr3_length: 15; d_call: NA; v_call: TRBV10-3; cdr3_aa: CAISGDSGVADEQFF; cdr3_nt: TGTGCCATCAGTGGGGACTCGGGGGTGGCGGATGAGCAGTTCTTC
clone_size: NA; j_call: TRBJ1-1; cdr3_length: 14; d_call: NA; v_call: TRBV5-1; cdr3_aa: CASSPTEIGTEAFF; cdr3_nt: TGCGCCAGCAGTCCCACAGAAATCGGGACTGAAGCTTTCTTT
clone_size: NA; j_call: TRBJ1-5; cdr3_length: 13; d_call: NA; v_call: TRBV11-2; cdr3_aa: CASSTSGNQPQHF; cdr3_nt: TGTGCCAGCAGCACATCAGGGAATCAGCCCCAGCATTTT
clone_size: NA; j_call: TRBJ2-1; cdr3_length: 12; d_call: NA; v_call: TRBV5-6; cdr3_aa: CASSTTSSEQFF; cdr3_nt: TGTGCCAGCAGCACCACTAGCTCTGAGCAGTTCTTC
clone_size: NA; j_call: TRBJ1-3; cdr3_length: 17; d_call: TRBD1; v_call: TRBV19; cdr3_aa: CASSTGTGGRSGNTIYF; cdr3_nt: TGTGCCAGTAGTACGGGCACAGGGGGCCGCTCTGGAAACACCATATATTTT
clone_size: NA; j_call: TRBJ2-7; cdr3_length: 13; d_call: NA; v_call: TRBV10-3; cdr3_aa: CAIRLEGLYEQYF; cdr3_nt: TGTGCCATCCGACTAGAAGGACTCTACGAGCAGTACTTC
clone_size: NA; j_call: TRBJ2-1; cdr3_length: 15; d_call: TRBD1; v_call: TRBV7-2; cdr3_aa: CASSMTGGSYNEQFF; cdr3_nt: TGTGCCAGCAGCATGACAGGGGGCTCCTACAATGAGCAGTTCTTC
clone_size: once; j_call: TRBJ2-3; cdr3_length: 17; d_call: TRBD2; v_call: TRBV9; cdr3_aa: CASSVLAGAVGTDTQYF; cdr3_nt: TGTGCCAGCAGCGTTCTAGCGGGAGCTGTGGGCACAGATACGCAGTATTTT
clone_size: NA; j_call: TRBJ2-3; cdr3_length: 15; d_call: TRBD1; v_call: TRBV5-1; cdr3_aa: CASSPDRGRPDTQYF; cdr3_nt: TGCGCCAGCAGCCCGGACAGGGGGCGTCCAGATACGCAGTATTTT
clone_size: once; j_call: TRBJ1-1; cdr3_length: 16; d_call: NA; v_call: TRBV27; cdr3_aa: CASSPTPRAMSTEAFF; cdr3_nt: TGTGCCAGCAGTCCCACCCCCCGGGCCATGAGCACTGAAGCTTTCTTT
clone_size: NA; j_call: TRBJ1-6; cdr3_length: 15; d_call: TRBD1; v_call: TRBV10-3; cdr3_aa: CAISESDRGVSPLHF; cdr3_nt: TGTGCCATCAGTGAGTCCGACAGGGGTGTTTCACCCCTCCACTTT
clone_size: NA; j_call: TRBJ1-2; cdr3_length: 14; d_call: NA; v_call: TRBV6-5; cdr3_aa: CASSYSIGGYGYTF; cdr3_nt: TGTGCCAGCAGTTACTCGATTGGGGGGTATGGCTACACCTTC
clone_size: NA; j_call: TRBJ2-7; cdr3_length: 14; d_call: TRBD1; v_call: TRBV6-5; cdr3_aa: CASSYTDRVKEQYF; cdr3_nt: TGTGCCAGCAGTTACACCGACAGGGTAAAAGAGCAGTACTTC
clone_size: NA; j_call: TRBJ2-1; cdr3_length: 14; d_call: NA; v_call: TRBV5-1; cdr3_aa: CASSPGPGNNEQFF; cdr3_nt: TGCGCCAGCAGCCCGGGGCCCGGAAACAATGAGCAGTTCTTC
clone_size: NA; j_call: TRBJ1-2; cdr3_length: 13; d_call: NA; v_call: TRBV18; cdr3_aa: CASSPPNGYGYTF; cdr3_nt: TGTGCCAGCTCACCACCGAACGGGTATGGCTACACCTTC
clone_size: once; j_call: TRBJ2-3; cdr3_length: 14; d_call: NA; v_call: TRBV18; cdr3_aa: CASSPLGIADTQYF; cdr3_nt: TGTGCCAGCTCACCCCTGGGTATCGCAGATACGCAGTATTTT
clone_size: NA; j_call: TRBJ1-4; cdr3_length: 13; d_call: NA; v_call: TRBV28; cdr3_aa: CASSSTVREKLFF; cdr3_nt: TGTGCCAGCAGCTCGACGGTACGCGAAAAACTGTTTTTT
clone_size: NA; j_call: TRBJ2-1; cdr3_length: 13; d_call: NA; v_call: TRBV15; cdr3_aa: CATSPRLADEQFF; cdr3_nt: TGTGCCACCAGCCCCCGGTTAGCCGATGAGCAGTTCTTC
clone_size: NA; j_call: TRBJ2-7; cdr3_length: 11; d_call: NA; v_call: TRBV29-1; cdr3_aa: CSVGKTYEQYF; cdr3_nt: TGCAGCGTTGGCAAGACCTACGAGCAGTACTTC
clone_size: NA; j_call: TRBJ2-7; cdr3_length: 11; d_call: NA; v_call: TRBV10-1; cdr3_aa: CASSGNYEQYF; cdr3_nt: TGCGCCAGCAGTGGGAACTACGAGCAGTACTTC
clone_size: few; j_call: TRBJ1-1; cdr3_length: 14; d_call: NA; v_call: TRBV2; cdr3_aa: CASSDRGRDTEAFF; cdr3_nt: TGTGCCAGCAGTGATCGGGGGCGCGACACTGAAGCTTTCTTT
clone_size: once; j_call: TRBJ2-3; cdr3_length: 18; d_call: TRBD1; v_call: TRBV7-3; cdr3_aa: CASSPQRTGDPSTDTQYF; cdr3_nt: TGTGCCAGCAGCCCTCAAAGGACAGGGGACCCCTCCACAGATACGCAGTATTTT
clone_size: NA; j_call: TRBJ1-4; cdr3_length: 16; d_call: NA; v_call: TRBV30; cdr3_aa: CAWSAGTAATNEKLFF; cdr3_nt: TGTGCCTGGAGTGCTGGGACGGCCGCAACTAATGAAAAACTGTTTTTT
clone_size: NA; j_call: TRBJ2-7; cdr3_length: 11; d_call: NA; v_call: TRBV18; cdr3_aa: CASSPAYEQYF; cdr3_nt: TGTGCCAGCTCACCAGCATACGAGCAGTACTTC
clone_size: NA; j_call: TRBJ2-7; cdr3_length: 14; d_call: TRBD1; v_call: TRBV28; cdr3_aa: CASSFGDRIWEQYF; cdr3_nt: TGTGCCAGCAGTTTCGGGGACAGAATCTGGGAGCAGTACTTC
clone_size: NA; j_call: TRBJ2-7; cdr3_length: 19; d_call: TRBD2; v_call: TRBV6-1; cdr3_aa: CASSDPAGTSGRSSYEQYF; cdr3_nt: TGTGCCAGCAGTGACCCTGCCGGGACTAGCGGTAGGAGCTCCTACGAGCAGTACTTC
clone_size: NA; j_call: TRBJ2-3; cdr3_length: 13; d_call: NA; v_call: TRBV9; cdr3_aa: CASSSPTTDTQYF; cdr3_nt: TGTGCCAGCAGCAGCCCAACCACAGATACGCAGTATTTT
clone_size: once; j_call: TRBJ2-3; cdr3_length: 17; d_call: TRBD2; v_call: TRBV7-2; cdr3_aa: CASSPGGWVGSTDTQYF; cdr3_nt: TGTGCCAGCAGCCCCGGGGGGTGGGTCGGTAGCACAGATACGCAGTATTTT
clone_size: NA; j_call: TRBJ2-7; cdr3_length: 14; d_call: TRBD2; v_call: TRBV7-8; cdr3_aa: CASRLAGGAYEQYF; cdr3_nt: TGTGCCAGCAGGCTAGCGGGGGGAGCCTACGAGCAGTACTTC
clone_size: NA; j_call: TRBJ2-5; cdr3_length: 19; d_call: TRBD2; v_call: TRBV11-2; cdr3_aa: CASSLVGMGLAGGTETQYF; cdr3_nt: TGTGCCAGCAGCTTAGTTGGTATGGGGCTAGCGGGGGGCACGGAGACCCAGTACTTC